The present TCR beta chain was sequenced within a study of shared clonotypes between healthy human individuals. Study-wide background: Plates per donor: three CD4 naive, three CD4 memory, two CD8 naive, one CD8 memory.

This clone came up once. Its antigen is currently unknown. Methods used by the authors: There were no quality scores in the junction-only immunoSEQ sequences, so filtering differed. The assay was immunoSEQ multiplex PCR, and TCRdb's table has in-frame clones only and misses some. V, J and clone size reflect that table, while D and trimming were determined from the DNA. The table lists 950,000 to 1,300,000 clones, about 75% of them singletons. Only Caucasian adults living in Nashville, Tennessee served as donors. Trimming cost V 4 bases and J 5 bases, with 13 bases left between them. Germline-derived CDR1 and CDR2 are SGHRS and YFSETQ. The CDR3 consists of 14 residues. Overall study findings and caveats: For sorted subsets, rarefaction showed incomplete sequencing despite large depth.

V gene TRBV5-1 combines with J gene TRBJ1-5; D may be TRBD1 (6 bases). The TCR originated in a man aged 18 to 29 in good health. Sequences were obtained from memory CD4+ T cells sorted from blood. Stated subset: CD45RA-negative fraction. The CDR3 bases are TGCGCCAGCAGCCCAAGGGGGGGGGATCAGCCCCAGCATTTT. Its protein is CASSPRGGDQPQHF.